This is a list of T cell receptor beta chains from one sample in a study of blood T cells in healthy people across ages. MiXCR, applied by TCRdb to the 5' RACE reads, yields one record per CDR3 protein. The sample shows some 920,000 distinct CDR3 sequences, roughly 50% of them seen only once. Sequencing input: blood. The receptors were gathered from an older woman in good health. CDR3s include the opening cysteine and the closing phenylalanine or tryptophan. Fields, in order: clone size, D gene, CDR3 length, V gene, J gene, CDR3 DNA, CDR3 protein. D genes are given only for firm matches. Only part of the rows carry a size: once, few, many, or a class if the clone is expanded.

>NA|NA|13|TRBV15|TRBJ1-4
TGTGCCACCAGCAGAGATTCGGAAGAAAAACTGTTTTTT
CATSRDSEEKLFF
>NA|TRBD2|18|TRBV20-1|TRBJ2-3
TGCAGTGCTAGATTGGTTAGCGGGGGTGCGCTAGAGCCAGATACGCAGTATTTT
CSARLVSGGALEPDTQYF
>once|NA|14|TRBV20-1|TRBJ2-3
TGCAGTGCTAGAGACCAGCGTACCACAGATACGCAGTATTTT
CSARDQRTTDTQYF
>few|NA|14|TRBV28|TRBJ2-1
TGTGCCAGCAGTAGAACCGGATCGAACAATGAGCAGTTCTTC
CASSRTGSNNEQFF
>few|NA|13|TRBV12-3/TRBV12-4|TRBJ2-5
TGTGCCAGCAGTGGACAGATCCAAGAGACCCAGTACTTC
CASSGQIQETQYF
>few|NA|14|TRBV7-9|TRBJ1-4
TGTGCCAGCAGCGAGACAGGCTCCGTACGAAAACTGTTTTTT
CASSETGSVRKLFF
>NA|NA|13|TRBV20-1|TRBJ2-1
TGCAGTGCTAGGTTTAGATTGGCGAATGAGCAGTTCTTC
CSARFRLANEQFF
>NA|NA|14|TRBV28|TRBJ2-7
TGTGCCAGCAGTAAACGACAGAGGACCTACGAGCAGTACTTC
CASSKRQRTYEQYF
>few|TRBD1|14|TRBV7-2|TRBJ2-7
TGTGCCAGCAGCCCCAGACAGGGCTGGGGCGAGCAGTACTTC
CASSPRQGWGEQYF
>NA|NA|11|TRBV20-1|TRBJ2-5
TGCAGTGCTAGAATCACGGAGACCCAGTACTTC
CSARITETQYF
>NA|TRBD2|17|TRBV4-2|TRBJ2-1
TGTGCCAGCAGCTCCTTGAGCGGGGGGGACTCCTACAATGAGCAGTTCTTC
CASSSLSGGDSYNEQFF
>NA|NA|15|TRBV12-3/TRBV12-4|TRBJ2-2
TGTGCCAGCAGTTTACAGGGACTTTACACCGGGGAGCTGTTTTTT
CASSLQGLYTGELFF
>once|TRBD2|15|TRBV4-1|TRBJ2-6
TGCGTCAGCAGGCGGGGGGATTATGGGGCCAACGTCCTGACTTTC
CVSRRGDYGANVLTF
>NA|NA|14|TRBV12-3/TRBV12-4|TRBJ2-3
TGTGCCAGCAGTTTGAGGGAGACCGCAGATGTGGAGTATTTT
CASSLRETADVEYF
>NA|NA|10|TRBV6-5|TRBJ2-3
TGTGCCAGCAGGGGGGAATTACAGTATTTT
CASRGELQYF
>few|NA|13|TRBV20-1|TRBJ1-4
TGCAGTGCTCCCCTTGCAACTAATGAAAAACTGTTTTTT
CSAPLATNEKLFF
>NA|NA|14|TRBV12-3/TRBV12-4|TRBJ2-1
TGTGCCAGCAGTCCTAACTATATCTACAATGAGCAGTTCTTC
CASSPNYIYNEQFF
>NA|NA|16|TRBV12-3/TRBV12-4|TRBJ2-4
TGTGCCAGCAGTCGACTGAGGGGCCCAAAAATAAACGTTCAGTACTTC
CASSRLRGPKINVQYF
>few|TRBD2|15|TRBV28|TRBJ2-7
TGTGCCAGCAGCCCGGGGGGGGTACTGCTGAACGAGCAGTACTTC
CASSPGGVLLNEQYF
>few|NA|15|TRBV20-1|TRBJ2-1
TGCAGTGCTAGACCGATCGTGGGAGAACAGAATGAGCAGTTCTTC
CSARPIVGEQNEQFF
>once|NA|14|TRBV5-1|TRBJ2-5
TGCGCCAGCAGCTTGTCCGCCACCCAAGAGACCCAGTACTTC
CASSLSATQETQYF
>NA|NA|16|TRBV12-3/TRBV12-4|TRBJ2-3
TGTGCCAGCAGTTACGGACCGGGACATATCACAGATACGCAGTATTTT
CASSYGPGHITDTQYF
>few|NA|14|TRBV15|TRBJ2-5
TGTGCCACCAGCAGGTCCCCAGGACGAGAGACCCAGTACTTC
CATSRSPGRETQYF
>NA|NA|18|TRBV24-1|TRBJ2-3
TGTGCCACCAGTGATTTGTCCTACACGACCGGAGGGTCCGATACGCGGTATTTT
CATSDLSYTTGGSDTRYF
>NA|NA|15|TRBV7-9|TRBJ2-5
TGTGCCAGCAGCTTAGCGGCGGGTGTAAAAAATGAGCAGTACTTC
CASSLAAGVKNEQYF
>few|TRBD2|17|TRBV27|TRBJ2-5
TGTGCCAGCAGTTTATCGGCTAGCGGGAGGTTGGGTGAGACCCAGTACTTC
CASSLSASGRLGETQYF
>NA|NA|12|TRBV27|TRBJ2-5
TGTGCCACGGGACGCGTCCAAGAGACCCAGTACTTC
CATGRVQETQYF
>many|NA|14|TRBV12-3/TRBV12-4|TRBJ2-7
TGTGCCAGCAGTTTAGCTGGTGTAGGGTACGAGCAGTACTTC
CASSLAGVGYEQYF
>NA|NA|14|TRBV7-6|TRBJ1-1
TGTGCCAGCAGCTTGAATGGGGAGAACACTGAAGCTTTCTTT
CASSLNGENTEAFF
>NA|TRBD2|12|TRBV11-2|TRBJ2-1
TGTGCCAGCAGTCCCCAGCGGGAGGGACAGTTCTTC
CASSPQREGQFF
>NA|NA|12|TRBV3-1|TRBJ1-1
TGTGCCAGCAGCCAAAGAAATTCGGAAGCTTTCTTT
CASSQRNSEAFF
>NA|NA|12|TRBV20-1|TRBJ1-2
TGCAGTGCTAGAGGCAGGGGCGATGGCTACACCTTC
CSARGRGDGYTF
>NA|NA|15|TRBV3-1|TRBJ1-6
TGTGCCAGCAGCCAGGACCAGGGGTGGCGGTCACCCCTCCACTTT
CASSQDQGWRSPLHF
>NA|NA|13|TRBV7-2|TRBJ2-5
TGTGCCGGCAGCCCCGGGACCAAAGAGACCCAGTACTTC
CAGSPGTKETQYF
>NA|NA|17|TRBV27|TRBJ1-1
TGTGCCAGCAGTTACTCCTGGTCTACAGTGACGAACACTGAAGCTTTCTTT
CASSYSWSTVTNTEAFF
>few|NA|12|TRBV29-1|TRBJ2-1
TGCAGCGTTGTCAGGGGTAGGAATGAGCAGTTCTTC
CSVVRGRNEQFF
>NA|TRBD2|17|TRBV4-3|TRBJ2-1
TGCGCCAGCAGCCAAGACCCGGGACTAGGACTTCAGGGTGAGCAGTTCTTC
CASSQDPGLGLQGEQFF
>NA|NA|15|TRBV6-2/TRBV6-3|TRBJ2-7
TGTGCCAGCAGTTACGGACGGACCGAAACCTACGAGCAGTACTTC
CASSYGRTETYEQYF
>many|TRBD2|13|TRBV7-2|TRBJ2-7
TGTGCCAGCAGCCGAAGCGGGGATTACGAGCAGTACTTC
CASSRSGDYEQYF
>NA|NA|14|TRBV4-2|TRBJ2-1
TGTGCCAGCAGCCAAGGCTTACGAGGAGGTGAGCAGTTCTTC
CASSQGLRGGEQFF
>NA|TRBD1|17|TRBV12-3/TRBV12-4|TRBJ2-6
TGTGCCAGCAGCGCCGGGACAGGGAGCTCTGGGGCCAACGTCCTGACTTTC
CASSAGTGSSGANVLTF